The entry that follows covers one T cell receptor (beta chain) sequence. TCRdb's table, derived via immunoSEQ multiplex PCR, lists solely in-frame clones and lacks some. The repertoire holds tens of thousands of clones, with around 85% as singletons. Indicated time point: baseline, week 1 (first vaccination visit). Treatment denoted: pre-vaccination baseline after standard-of-care therapy. The record originates from a study of a mutant IDH1 vaccine in newly diagnosed glioma. The length of the CDR3 is 15 residues. Germline-derived CDR1 and CDR2 are LNHDA and SQIVND (reference sequence). The trim removed 3 bases at V and 5 bases at J, leaving 7 bases unmatched.

The TCR sequence derives from a man aged 25 to 40 with glioma. This chain joins TRBV19 and TRBJ1-2; 9 bases line up with TRBD1. This material consisted of PBMCs, taken from a glioma patient treated with radiotherapy, temozolomide or both. The CDR3 bases are TGTGCCAGTAGTATGGGAGAGGGACAGGGTTATGGCTACACCTTC. Translating gives CASSMGEGQGYGYTF. Full variable domain (remainder filled in from reference TRBV19 and TRBJ1-2): DGGITQSPKYLFRKEGQNVTLSCEQNLNHDAMYWYRQDPGQGLRLIYYSQIVNDFQKGDIAEGYSVSREKKESFPLTVTSAQKNPTAFYLCASSMGEGQGYGYTFGSGTRLTVV.